The source of this T cell receptor beta chain is a study of T-cell reconstitution after alpha-beta-depleted transplantation in children. Regarding this clonotype: A much more abundant neighbour one base away suggests this may be a read error.

The library targeted TCRbeta and was prepared with unique molecular identifiers. Each CDR3 protein gets one entry after TCRdb re-called the PCR reads with MiXCR. Among roughly 590,000 distinct CDR3 sequences listed, approximately 15% were seen once. Germline V gives CDR1 DFQATT, CDR2 SNEGSKA (reference sequence). This CDR3 spans 17 amino acids. Sequenced here: PBMCs from the stem cell graft donor, sampled from the stem cell graft. This chain connects TRBV20-1 to TRBJ2-3; 7 bases line up with TRBD2. This clonotype was obtained from a human donor who donated a stem cell graft to a child with acute myeloid leukemia. This CDR3 is CCASPKGGRISLDTQYF. CDR3 nucleotides: TGCTGTGCTTCCCCTAAGGGAGGGCGCATTTCGTTAGATACGCAGTATTTT.